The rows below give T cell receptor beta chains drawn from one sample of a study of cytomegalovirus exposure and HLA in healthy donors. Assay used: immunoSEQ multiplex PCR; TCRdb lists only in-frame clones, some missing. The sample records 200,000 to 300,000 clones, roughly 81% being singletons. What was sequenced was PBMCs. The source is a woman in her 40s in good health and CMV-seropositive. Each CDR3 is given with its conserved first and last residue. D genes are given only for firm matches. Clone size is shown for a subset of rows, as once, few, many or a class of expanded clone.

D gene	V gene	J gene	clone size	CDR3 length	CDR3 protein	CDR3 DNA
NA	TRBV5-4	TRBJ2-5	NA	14	CASSLSNRQETQYF	TGTGCCAGCAGCTTATCAAACAGGCAAGAGACCCAGTACTTC
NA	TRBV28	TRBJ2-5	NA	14	CASSSQLARETQYF	TGTGCCAGCAGCTCACAGCTAGCGCGAGAGACCCAGTACTTC
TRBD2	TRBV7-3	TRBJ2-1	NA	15	CASSLIAGVWNEQFF	TGTGCCAGCAGCTTAATAGCGGGAGTATGGAATGAGCAGTTCTTC
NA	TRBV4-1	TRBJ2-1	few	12	CASSQDRNEQFF	TGCGCCAGCAGCCAAGATCGGAATGAGCAGTTCTTC
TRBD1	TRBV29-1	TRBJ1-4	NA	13	CSVRQGLNEKLFF	TGCAGCGTTCGACAGGGACTCAATGAAAAACTGTTTTTT
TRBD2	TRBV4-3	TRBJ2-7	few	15	CASSPTSGSFYEQYF	TGCGCCAGCAGCCCGACTAGCGGGAGTTTCTACGAGCAGTACTTC
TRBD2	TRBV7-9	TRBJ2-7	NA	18	CASSPPRLAGDRSYEQYF	TGTGCCAGCAGCCCCCCCAGACTAGCGGGTGACCGCTCCTACGAGCAGTACTTC
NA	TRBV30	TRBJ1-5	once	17	CAWSVGPPVYSNQPQHF	TGTGCCTGGAGTGTCGGTCCACCCGTTTATAGCAATCAGCCCCAGCATTTT
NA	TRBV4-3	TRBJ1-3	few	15	CASRPTGGTGNTIYF	TGCGCCAGCAGACCCACGGGAGGGACCGGAAACACCATATATTTT
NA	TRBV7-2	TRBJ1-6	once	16	CASSLGGGAAGSPLHF	TGTGCCAGCAGCTTAGGAGGAGGGGCGGCGGGTTCACCCCTCCACTTT
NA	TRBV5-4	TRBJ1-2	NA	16	CASSLNILGPREGYTF	TGTGCCAGCAGCTTGAACATCCTCGGACCCCGGGAGGGCTACACCTTC
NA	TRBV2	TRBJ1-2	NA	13	CASSAGANYGYTF	TGTGCCAGCAGCGCAGGCGCTAACTATGGCTACACCTTC
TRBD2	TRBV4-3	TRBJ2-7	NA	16	CASSQDLAGERGEQYF	TGCGCCAGCAGCCAAGACCTTGCCGGGGAGCGGGGCGAGCAGTACTTC
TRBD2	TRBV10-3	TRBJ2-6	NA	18	CAITPGLARSSGANVLTF	TGTGCCATCACTCCCGGACTAGCGAGAAGCTCTGGGGCCAACGTCCTGACTTTC
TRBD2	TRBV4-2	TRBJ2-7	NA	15	CASSATSGSSYEQYF	TGTGCCAGCAGCGCAACTAGCGGGAGCTCCTACGAGCAGTACTTC
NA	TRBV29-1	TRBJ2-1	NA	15	CSVGALALTYNEQFF	TGCAGCGTTGGTGCCCTAGCGCTGACCTACAATGAGCAGTTCTTC
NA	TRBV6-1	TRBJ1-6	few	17	CASSEVALVDYNSPLHF	TGTGCCAGCAGTGAAGTAGCCCTAGTTGACTATAATTCACCCCTCCACTTT
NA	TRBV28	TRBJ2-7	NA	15	CANSYTGTPPREQYF	TGTGCCAACAGTTATACCGGGACACCTCCGCGCGAGCAGTACTTC
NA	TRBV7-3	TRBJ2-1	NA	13	CASSTTEYNEQFF	TGTGCCAGTAGCACGACAGAATACAATGAGCAGTTCTTC
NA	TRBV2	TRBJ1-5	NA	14	CASSREGKGQPQHF	TGTGCCAGCAGTCGGGAGGGAAAGGGACAGCCCCAGCATTTT
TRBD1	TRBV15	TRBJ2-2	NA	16	CATSRGTGDSTGELFF	TGTGCCACCAGCAGGGGGACAGGGGATTCCACCGGGGAGCTGTTTTTT
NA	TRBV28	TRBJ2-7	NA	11	CASSLGGEQYF	TGTGCCAGCAGTCTCGGGGGAGAGCAGTACTTC
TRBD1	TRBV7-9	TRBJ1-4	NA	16	CASSRGQGAMIEKLFF	TGTGCCAGCAGCCGTGGACAGGGGGCGATGATTGAAAAACTGTTTTTT
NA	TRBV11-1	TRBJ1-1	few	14	CASSLRGGDTEAFF	TGTGCCAGCAGTCTTAGGGGAGGGGACACTGAAGCTTTCTTT
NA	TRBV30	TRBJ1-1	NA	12	CAWSVVGDGGFF	TGTGCCTGGAGTGTTGTAGGTGACGGCGGCTTCTTT
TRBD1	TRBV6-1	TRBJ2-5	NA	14	CASRRDRGQETQYF	TGTGCCAGCAGAAGGGACAGGGGCCAAGAGACCCAGTACTTC
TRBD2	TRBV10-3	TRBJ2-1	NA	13	CAIMASGNNEQFF	TGTGCCATCATGGCTAGCGGGAACAATGAGCAGTTCTTC
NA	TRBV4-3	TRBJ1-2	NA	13	CASSQFTGTGYTF	TGCGCCAGCAGCCAATTCACAGGGACCGGCTACACCTTC
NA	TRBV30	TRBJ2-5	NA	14	CAWSAGGTAETQYF	TGTGCCTGGAGTGCGGGAGGGACAGCGGAGACCCAGTACTTC
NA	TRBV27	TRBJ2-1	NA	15	CASSAAGSSYNEQFF	TGTGCCAGCAGCGCAGCGGGCAGCTCCTACAATGAGCAGTTCTTC
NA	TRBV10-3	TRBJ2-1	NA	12	CAISGSAGEQFF	TGTGCCATCAGTGGGTCTGCGGGTGAGCAGTTCTTC
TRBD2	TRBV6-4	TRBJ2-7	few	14	CASSYREGPYEQYF	TGTGCCAGCAGTTACCGGGAGGGCCCCTACGAGCAGTACTTC
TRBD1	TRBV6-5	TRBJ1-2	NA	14	CASSRDRGRNGYTF	TGTGCCAGCAGCCGTGACAGGGGGCGGAATGGCTACACCTTC
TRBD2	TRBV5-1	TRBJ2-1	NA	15	CASSKSAAGDNEQFF	TGCGCCAGCAGCAAGAGTGCAGCGGGAGACAATGAGCAGTTCTTC
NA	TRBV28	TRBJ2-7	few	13	CASSLAPPGEQYF	TGTGCCAGCAGTTTAGCCCCCCCGGGGGAGCAGTACTTC
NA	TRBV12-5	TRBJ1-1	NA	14	CASGFPPLNTEAFF	TGTGCTAGTGGTTTCCCCCCCTTGAACACTGAAGCTTTCTTT
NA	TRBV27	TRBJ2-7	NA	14	CASRFGTPSYEQYF	TGTGCCAGCAGGTTCGGGACACCAAGTTACGAGCAGTACTTC
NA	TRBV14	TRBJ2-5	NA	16	CASSQDFTGTRETQYF	TGTGCCAGCAGCCAAGACTTCACAGGGACCAGAGAGACCCAGTACTTC
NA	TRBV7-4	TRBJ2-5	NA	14	CATPGQGFEETQYF	TGTGCCACGCCGGGACAAGGGTTTGAAGAGACCCAGTACTTC
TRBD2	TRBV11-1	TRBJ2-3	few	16	CASSLRGTSASDTQYF	TGTGCCAGCAGCTTAAGAGGGACTAGCGCCTCAGATACGCAGTATTTT
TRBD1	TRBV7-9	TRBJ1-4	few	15	CASSLGQVENEKLFF	TGTGCCAGCAGCCTCGGACAGGTAGAAAATGAAAAACTGTTTTTT
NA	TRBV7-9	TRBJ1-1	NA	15	CASSPWDTLDTEAFF	TGTGCCAGCAGCCCTTGGGACACCTTGGACACTGAAGCTTTCTTT
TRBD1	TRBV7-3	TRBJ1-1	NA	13	CASSRDRGSRAFF	TGTGCCAGCAGCCGGGACAGGGGTTCTCGGGCTTTCTTT
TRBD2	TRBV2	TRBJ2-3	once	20	CASSATGTGGLAGPTDTQYF	TGTGCCAGCAGCGCGACCGGGACAGGGGGACTAGCGGGACCCACAGATACGCAGTATTTT
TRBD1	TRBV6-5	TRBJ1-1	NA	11	CASHRGRGAFF	TGTGCCAGCCACAGGGGCAGGGGGGCTTTCTTT
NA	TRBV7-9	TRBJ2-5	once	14	CASSARTAEETQYF	TGTGCCAGCAGCGCTCGGACAGCAGAAGAGACCCAGTACTTC
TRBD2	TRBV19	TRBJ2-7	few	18	CASSTRLAGGPNSYEQYF	TGTGCCAGTAGTACGCGACTAGCGGGAGGGCCAAACTCCTACGAGCAGTACTTC
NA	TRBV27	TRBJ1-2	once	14	CASSAGLIPYGYTF	TGTGCCAGCAGTGCAGGCCTAATCCCCTATGGCTACACCTTC
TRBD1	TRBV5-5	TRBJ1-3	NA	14	CASSHGTAGNTIYF	TGTGCCAGCAGCCACGGGACAGCTGGAAACACCATATATTTT
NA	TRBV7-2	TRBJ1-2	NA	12	CASSSEPYGYTF	TGTGCCAGCAGCTCCGAGCCCTATGGCTACACCTTC
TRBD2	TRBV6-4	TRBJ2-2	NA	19	CASSSEASGAPTNTGELFF	TGTGCCAGCTCATCTGAGGCTAGCGGGGCGCCCACGAACACCGGGGAGCTGTTTTTT
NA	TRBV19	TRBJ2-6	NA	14	CASRQLSGANVLTF	TGTGCCAGTAGACAATTATCAGGGGCCAACGTCCTGACTTTC
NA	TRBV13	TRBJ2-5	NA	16	CASTSKRITDQETQYF	TGTGCCAGCACCTCAAAACGCATAACAGACCAAGAGACCCAGTACTTC
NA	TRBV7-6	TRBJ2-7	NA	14	CASSLEAGSYEQYF	TGTGCCAGCAGCTTAGAGGCAGGTTCCTACGAGCAGTACTTC
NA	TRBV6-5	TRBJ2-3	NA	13	CASSSDSSDTQYF	TGTGCCAGCAGTTCAGACTCGTCGGATACGCAGTATTTT